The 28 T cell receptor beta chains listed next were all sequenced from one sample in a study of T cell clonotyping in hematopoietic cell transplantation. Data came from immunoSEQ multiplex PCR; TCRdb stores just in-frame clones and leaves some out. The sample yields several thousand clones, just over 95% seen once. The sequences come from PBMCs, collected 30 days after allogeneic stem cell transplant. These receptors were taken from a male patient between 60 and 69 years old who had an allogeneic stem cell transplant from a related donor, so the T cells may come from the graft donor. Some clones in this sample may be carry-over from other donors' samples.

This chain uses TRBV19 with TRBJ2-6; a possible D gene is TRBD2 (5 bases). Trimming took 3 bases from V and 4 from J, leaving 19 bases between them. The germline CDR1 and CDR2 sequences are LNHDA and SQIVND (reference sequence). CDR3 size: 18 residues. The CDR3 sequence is CASSIYNWGDSGANVLTF. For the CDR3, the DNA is TGTGCCAGTAGTATTTATAATTGGGGAGACTCCGGGGCCAACGTCCTGACTTTC.

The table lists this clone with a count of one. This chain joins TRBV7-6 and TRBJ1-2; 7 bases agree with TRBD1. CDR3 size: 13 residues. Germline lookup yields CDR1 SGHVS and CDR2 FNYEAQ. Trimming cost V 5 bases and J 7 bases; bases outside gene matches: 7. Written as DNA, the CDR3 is TGTGCCAGCAGCATAACAGGGGCGGGTGGCTACACCTTC. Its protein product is CASSITGAGGYTF.

The CDR3 DNA is TGCAGCGTCCGGGCCGGGGACACTGAAGCTTTCTTT. Residues: CSVRAGDTEAFF. This rearrangement joins TRBV29-1 to TRBJ1-1; D uncertain. Trimming pared 6 bases from V and 3 bases from J, leaving 11 bases between. Per the germline V gene, CDR1 is SQVTM and CDR2 is ANQGSEA. The CDR3 runs to 12 residues.

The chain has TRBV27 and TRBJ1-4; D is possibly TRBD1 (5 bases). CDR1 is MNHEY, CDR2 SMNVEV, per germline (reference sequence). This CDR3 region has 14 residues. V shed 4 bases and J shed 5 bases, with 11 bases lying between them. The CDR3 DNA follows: TGTGCCAGCAGTTCTCAGGGAATGAATGAAAAACTGTTTTTT. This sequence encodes CASSSQGMNEKLFF.

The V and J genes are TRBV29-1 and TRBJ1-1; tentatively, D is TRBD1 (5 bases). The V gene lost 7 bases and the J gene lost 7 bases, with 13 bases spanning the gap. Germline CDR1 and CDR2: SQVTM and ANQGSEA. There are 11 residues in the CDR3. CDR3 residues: CSGRDALEAFF. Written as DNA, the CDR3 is TGCAGCGGGCGGGACGCCCTTGAAGCTTTCTTT.

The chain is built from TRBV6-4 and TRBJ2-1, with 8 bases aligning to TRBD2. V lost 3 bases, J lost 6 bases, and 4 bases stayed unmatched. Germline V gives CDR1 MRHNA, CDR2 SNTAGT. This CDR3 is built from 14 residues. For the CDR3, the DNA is TGTGCCAGCAGTGAAAACGGGGGGGCCAATGAGCAGTTCTTC. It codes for CASSENGGANEQFF.

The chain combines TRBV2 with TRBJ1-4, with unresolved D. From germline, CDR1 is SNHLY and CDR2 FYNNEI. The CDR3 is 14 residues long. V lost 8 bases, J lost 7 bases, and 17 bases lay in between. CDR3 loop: CASSPRVGGEKLFF. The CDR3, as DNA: TGTGCCAGCTCCCCCCGGGTGGGTGGTGAAAAACTGTTTTTT.

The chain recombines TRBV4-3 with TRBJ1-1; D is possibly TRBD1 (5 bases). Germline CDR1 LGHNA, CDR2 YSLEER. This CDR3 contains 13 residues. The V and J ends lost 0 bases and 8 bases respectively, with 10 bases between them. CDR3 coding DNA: TGCGCCAGCAGCCAAGATACAGGAAGAGAAGCTTTCTTT. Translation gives CASSQDTGREAFF.

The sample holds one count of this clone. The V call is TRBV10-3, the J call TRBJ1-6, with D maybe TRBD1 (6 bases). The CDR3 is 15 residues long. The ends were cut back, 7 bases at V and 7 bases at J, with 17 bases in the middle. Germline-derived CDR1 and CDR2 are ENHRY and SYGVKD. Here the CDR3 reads CAINRGGGSNSPLHF. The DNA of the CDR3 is TGTGCCATCAACAGAGGGGGGGGCTCAAATTCACCCCTCCACTTT.

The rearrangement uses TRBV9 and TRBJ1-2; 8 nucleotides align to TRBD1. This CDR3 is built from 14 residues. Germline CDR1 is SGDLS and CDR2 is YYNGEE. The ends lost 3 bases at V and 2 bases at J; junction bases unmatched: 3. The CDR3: CASSGTGSNYGYTF. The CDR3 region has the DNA TGTGCCAGCAGCGGGACAGGGTCCAACTATGGCTACACCTTC.

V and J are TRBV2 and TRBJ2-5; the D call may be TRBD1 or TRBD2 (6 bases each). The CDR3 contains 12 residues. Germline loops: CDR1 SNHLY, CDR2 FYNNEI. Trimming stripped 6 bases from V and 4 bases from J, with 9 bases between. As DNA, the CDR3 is TGTGCCAGCAGCGGGGGCGGAGAGACCCAGTACTTC. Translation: CASSGGGETQYF.

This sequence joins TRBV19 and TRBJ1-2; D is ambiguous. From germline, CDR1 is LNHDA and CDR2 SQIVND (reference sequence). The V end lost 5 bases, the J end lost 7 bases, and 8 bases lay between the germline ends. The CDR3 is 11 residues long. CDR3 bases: TGTGCCAGTAGTGAGATGGGTGGCTACACCTTC. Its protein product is CASSEMGGYTF.

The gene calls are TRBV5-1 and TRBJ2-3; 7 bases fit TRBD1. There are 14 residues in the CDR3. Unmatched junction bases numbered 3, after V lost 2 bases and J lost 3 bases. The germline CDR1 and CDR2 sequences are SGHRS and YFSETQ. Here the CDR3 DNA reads TGCGCCAGCAGCTTCGAGACAGGGACAGATACGCAGTATTTT. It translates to CASSFETGTDTQYF.

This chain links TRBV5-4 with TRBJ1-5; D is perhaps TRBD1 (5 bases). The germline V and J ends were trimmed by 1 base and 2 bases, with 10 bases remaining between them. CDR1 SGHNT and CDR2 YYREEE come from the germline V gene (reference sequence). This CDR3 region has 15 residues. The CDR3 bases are TGTGCCAGCAGCTTGTGGGGGTTGGGCAATCAGCCCCAGCATTTT. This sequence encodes CASSLWGLGNQPQHF.

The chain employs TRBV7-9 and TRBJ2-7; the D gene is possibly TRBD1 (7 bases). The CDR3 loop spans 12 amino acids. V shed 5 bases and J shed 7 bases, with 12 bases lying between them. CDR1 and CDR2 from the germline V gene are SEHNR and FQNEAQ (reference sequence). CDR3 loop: CASSPTGREQYF. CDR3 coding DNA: TGTGCCAGCAGCCCGACAGGGAGGGAGCAGTACTTC. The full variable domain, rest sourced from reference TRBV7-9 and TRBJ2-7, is DTGVSQNPRHKITKRGQNVTFRCDPISEHNRLYWYRQTLGQGPEFLTYFQNEAQLEKSRLLSDRFSAERPKGSFSTLEIQRTEQGDSAMYLCASSPTGREQYFGPGTRLTVT.

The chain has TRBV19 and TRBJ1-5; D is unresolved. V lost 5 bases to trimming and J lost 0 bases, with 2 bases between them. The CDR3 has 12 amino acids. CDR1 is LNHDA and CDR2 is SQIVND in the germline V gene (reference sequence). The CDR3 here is CASSLSNQPQHF. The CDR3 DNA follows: TGTGCCAGTAGTCTTAGCAATCAGCCCCAGCATTTT.

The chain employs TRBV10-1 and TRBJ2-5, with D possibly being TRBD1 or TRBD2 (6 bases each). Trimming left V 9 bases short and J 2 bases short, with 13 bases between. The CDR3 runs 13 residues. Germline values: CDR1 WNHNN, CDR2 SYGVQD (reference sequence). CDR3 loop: CASQEGGQETQYF. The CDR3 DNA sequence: TGCGCCAGTCAAGAGGGGGGACAAGAGACCCAGTACTTC.

CDR3 sequence (DNA): TGTGCCAGCAGCCAAGATCGCACTTGGGGAGCTTTCTTT. Its protein product is CASSQDRTWGAFF. V and J are TRBV16 and TRBJ1-1; D is unclear. V lost 2 bases to trimming and J lost 10 bases, with 14 bases between them. This CDR3 is 13 amino acids long. CDR1 KGHSY and CDR2 FQNENV come from the germline V gene.

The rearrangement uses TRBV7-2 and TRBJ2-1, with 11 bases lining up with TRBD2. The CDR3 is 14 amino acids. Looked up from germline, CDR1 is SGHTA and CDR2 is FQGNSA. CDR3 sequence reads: CATGLAVGAGEQFF. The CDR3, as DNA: TGTGCGACGGGACTAGCGGTCGGGGCGGGTGAGCAGTTCTTC.

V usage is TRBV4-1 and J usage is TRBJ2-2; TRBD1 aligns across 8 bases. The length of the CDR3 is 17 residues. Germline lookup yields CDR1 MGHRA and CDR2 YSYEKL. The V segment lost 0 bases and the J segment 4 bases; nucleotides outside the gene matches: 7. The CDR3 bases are TGCGCCAGCAGCCAAGAGGCAGGGGGCGAAGGCACCGGGGAGCTGTTTTTT. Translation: CASSQEAGGEGTGELFF.

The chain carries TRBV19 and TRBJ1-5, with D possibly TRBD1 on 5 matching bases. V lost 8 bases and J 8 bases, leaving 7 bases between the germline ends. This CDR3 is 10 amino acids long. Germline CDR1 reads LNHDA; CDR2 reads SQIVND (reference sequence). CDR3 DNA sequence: TGTGCCAGTGGGACTGAGCCCCAGCATTTT. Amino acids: CASGTEPQHF. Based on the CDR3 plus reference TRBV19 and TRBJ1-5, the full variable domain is DGGITQSPKYLFRKEGQNVTLSCEQNLNHDAMYWYRQDPGQGLRLIYYSQIVNDFQKGDIAEGYSVSREKKESFPLTVTSAQKNPTAFYLCASGTEPQHFGDGTRLSIL.

The CDR3 sequence is CASNRDSSNEKLFF. The CDR3 region has the DNA TGTGCCAGTAATAGGGACAGTAGTAATGAAAAACTGTTTTTT. This sequence joins TRBV19 and TRBJ1-4, with 7 bases lining up with TRBD1. V trimming: 7 bases; J trimming: 4 bases; junction bases outside the gene matches: 6. CDR3 length equals 14 residues. CDR1 is LNHDA, CDR2 SQIVND, per germline (reference sequence).

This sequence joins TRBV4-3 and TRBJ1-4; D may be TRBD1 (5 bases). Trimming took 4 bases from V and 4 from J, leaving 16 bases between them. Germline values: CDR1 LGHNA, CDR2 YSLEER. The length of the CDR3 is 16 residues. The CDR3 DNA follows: TGCGCCAGCAGCCGAAGCCGTGGCAGGGTTAATGAAAAACTGTTTTTT. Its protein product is CASSRSRGRVNEKLFF.

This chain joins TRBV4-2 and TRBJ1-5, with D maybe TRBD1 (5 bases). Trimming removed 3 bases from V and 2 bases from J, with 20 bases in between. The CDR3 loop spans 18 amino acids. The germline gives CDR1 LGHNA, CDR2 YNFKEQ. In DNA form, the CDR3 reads TGTGCCAGCAGCCAGCTCAGGGATGGGGCTACTGGCAATCAGCCCCAGCATTTT. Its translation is CASSQLRDGATGNQPQHF.

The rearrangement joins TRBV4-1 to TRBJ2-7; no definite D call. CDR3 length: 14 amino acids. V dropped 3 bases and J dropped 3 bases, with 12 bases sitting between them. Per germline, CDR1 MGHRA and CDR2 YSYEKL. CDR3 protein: CASSHGGDLYEQYF. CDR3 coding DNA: TGCGCCAGCAGCCATGGTGGAGACCTCTACGAGCAGTACTTC.

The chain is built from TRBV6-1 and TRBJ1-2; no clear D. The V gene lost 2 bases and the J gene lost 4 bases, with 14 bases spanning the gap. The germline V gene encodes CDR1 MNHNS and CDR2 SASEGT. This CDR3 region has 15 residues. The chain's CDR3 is CASSEYREGSYGYTF. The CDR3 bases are TGTGCCAGCAGTGAATATAGGGAGGGATCCTATGGCTACACCTTC.

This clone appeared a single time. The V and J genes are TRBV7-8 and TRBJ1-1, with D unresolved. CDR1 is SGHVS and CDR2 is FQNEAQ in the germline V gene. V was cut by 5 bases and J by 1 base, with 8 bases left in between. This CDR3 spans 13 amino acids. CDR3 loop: CASSPRGNTEAFF. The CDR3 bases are TGTGCCAGCAGCCCCCGGGGGAACACTGAAGCTTTCTTT.

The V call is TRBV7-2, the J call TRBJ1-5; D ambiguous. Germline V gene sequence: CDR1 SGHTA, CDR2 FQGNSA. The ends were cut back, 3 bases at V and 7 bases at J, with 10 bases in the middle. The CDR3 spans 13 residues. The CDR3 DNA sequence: TGTGCCAGCAGCTTTGGACCATCGCAGCCCCAGCATTTT. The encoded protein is CASSFGPSQPQHF.